This T cell receptor beta chain was sequenced in a study of blood T cell repertoires in COVID-19. Sequenced by immunoSEQ multiplex PCR; TCRdb stores in-frame clones only, minus some. This repertoire shows approximately 220,000 clones, approximately 87% found once; its top ten account for approximately 6.2%. V dropped 5 bases and J dropped 10 bases, with 15 bases sitting between them. The germline V gene has CDR1 MDHEN and CDR2 SYDVKM. The CDR3 loop spans 14 amino acids. The sequenced sample was peripheral blood. The sequence was collected from a man aged 55-75 years who had recovered from COVID-19. This chain links TRBV28 with TRBJ1-6, with D unclear. The CDR3 spells CASSPSRTGSPLHF. As DNA, the CDR3 is TGTGCCAGCAGTCCTTCCCGGACGGGGTCACCCCTCCACTTT.